This passage covers 9 T cell receptor beta chains from one sample sequenced in a study of shared clonotypes between healthy human individuals. Some clones are missing from TCRdb's copy, which holds only in-frame ones; the method was immunoSEQ multiplex PCR. Seen here are 950,000 to 1,200,000 clones, 77% observed once, and the top ten hold 0.89%. Sequenced: memory CD4+ T cells from PBMCs. Subset indicated: CD45RA-negative fraction. The receptor set was obtained from a young man in good health. Some clones in this sample may be carry-over from other donors' samples.

This chain links TRBV9 with TRBJ1-5, with 10 positions matching TRBD1. Losses at the gene ends were 0 bases for V and 5 bases for J; bases not matched to a gene: 2. In germline, CDR1 is SGDLS, CDR2 YYNGEE. The CDR3 is made up of 15 amino acids. Here the CDR3 reads CASSVGQGAHQPQHF. CDR3 sequence (DNA): TGTGCCAGCAGCGTAGGACAGGGGGCCCATCAGCCCCAGCATTTT. Filled out from reference TRBV9 and TRBJ1-5, the complete variable domain reads DSGVTQTPKHLITATGQRVTLRCSPRSGDLSVYWYQQSLDQGLQFLIQYYNGEERAKGNILERFSAQQFPDLHSELNLSSLELGDSALYFCASSVGQGAHQPQHFGDGTRLSIL.

This clone was counted between two and nine times. The rearrangement uses TRBV9 and TRBJ1-1; D gene ambiguous. The CDR3 covers 16 residues. Germline V gene lookup returns CDR1 SGDLS and CDR2 YYNGEE. The V and J ends lost 0 bases and 3 bases respectively, with 15 bases between them. The chain's CDR3 is CASSVDPRGLDTEAFF. CDR3 DNA sequence: TGTGCCAGCAGCGTAGACCCAAGAGGTTTGGACACTGAAGCTTTCTTT. The full variable domain, its missing parts supplied by reference TRBV9 and TRBJ1-1, is DSGVTQTPKHLITATGQRVTLRCSPRSGDLSVYWYQQSLDQGLQFLIQYYNGEERAKGNILERFSAQQFPDLHSELNLSSLELGDSALYFCASSVDPRGLDTEAFFGQGTRLTVV.

V is TRBV11-3 and J is TRBJ2-3, with D possibly being TRBD2 (5 bases). V lost 5 bases and J lost 4, with 16 bases in between. The CDR3 consists of 15 residues. Looked up from germline, CDR1 is SGHNT and CDR2 is YENEEA. For the CDR3, the DNA is TGTGCCAGCAGCCCCGGCAGAGGGAAGCCAGATACGCAGTATTTT. Translating gives CASSPGRGKPDTQYF.

The V and J genes are TRBV7-2 and TRBJ2-1; unclear D gene. V was clipped by 4 bases and J by 3 bases, with 13 bases between them. Germline lookup yields CDR1 SGHTA and CDR2 FQGNSA. This CDR3 region has 15 residues. The CDR3 reads CASSSSMSVYNEQFF. The CDR3 DNA is TGTGCCAGCAGCTCTTCAATGAGCGTCTACAATGAGCAGTTCTTC.

The CDR3 DNA reads TGTGCTAGTGGCTTGACAGGGGGCACCGGGGAGCTGTTTTTT. Its protein product is CASGLTGGTGELFF. This chain links TRBV12-5 with TRBJ2-2, with 9 positions matching TRBD1. The CDR3 length is 14 residues. Per germline, CDR1 LGHNT and CDR2 FRNRAP. V shed 6 bases and J 4 bases; nucleotides not matched to a gene: 3.

This chain joins TRBV6-6 and TRBJ2-1; no definite D call. The CDR3 totals 16 residues. The germline gives CDR1 MNHNY, CDR2 SVGAGI (reference sequence). Trimming left V 6 bases short and J 5 bases short, with 20 bases between. CDR3 nucleotides: TGTGCCAGCAGGCTCAATAGCCGCTTGCCTAACAATGAGCAGTTCTTC. This codes for CASRLNSRLPNNEQFF.

This clone was counted only a few times. The chain links TRBV21-1 to TRBJ1-5; TRBD1 is taken as the D call from the table, unchecked against the DNA. TRBV21-1 is a documented pseudogene. This CDR3 comprises 15 residues. The CDR3 region has the DNA TGTGCCAGCAGCAAACGCAAAACAGAAGATCAGCCCCAGCATTTT. Protein: CASSKRKTEDQPQHF.

This chain links TRBV10-3 with TRBJ1-5; 11 bases map to TRBD1. In germline, CDR1 is ENHRY, CDR2 SYGVKD. V shed 5 bases, J shed 4 bases, and the junction held 1 base outside the gene matches. This CDR3 is 14 amino acids long. CDR3 residues: CAISRDRGNQPQHF. DNA of the CDR3: TGTGCCATCAGTCGGGACAGGGGGAATCAGCCCCAGCATTTT.

The gene calls are TRBV7-9 and TRBJ1-2; unclear D gene. The CDR3 loop spans 12 amino acids. CDR1 and CDR2 (germline): SEHNR, FQNEAQ (reference sequence). Trimming pared 2 bases from V and 2 bases from J, leaving 3 bases between. The CDR3 sequence: CASSLPNYGYTF. The CDR3 DNA reads TGTGCCAGCAGCTTACCAAACTATGGCTACACCTTC.